The rows below give T cell receptor beta chains drawn from one sample of a study of identifying expanded T cells in peripheral blood. The method was immunoSEQ multiplex PCR; TCRdb's version includes in-frame clones alone and lacks a portion of them. The sample lists approximately 94,000 clones, roughly 88% seen once, with approximately 6% in the top ten. The sequenced sample was blood. These receptors were obtained from a person aged 18 to 69 in good health. CDR3s include the opening cysteine and the closing phenylalanine or tryptophan. A D gene is named only where the DNA matches it firmly. Only some rows state a clone size, as once, few, many or a class for expanded clones.

clone_size	j_call	d_call	v_call	cdr3_aa	cdr3_nt
-	TRBJ1-1	-	TRBV5-1	CASSSAGPIEAFF	TGCGCCAGCAGCTCCGCCGGACCGATTGAAGCTTTCTTT
-	TRBJ2-5	-	TRBV10-3	CAISDLGGQETQYF	TGTGCCATCAGTGATCTGGGGGGCCAAGAGACCCAGTACTTC
-	TRBJ2-5	-	TRBV25-1	CASSEVRVQETQYF	TGTGCCAGCAGTGAAGTCCGGGTCCAAGAGACCCAGTACTTC
-	TRBJ1-1	-	TRBV15	CATSTRTELEAFF	TGTGCCACCAGCACCAGGACAGAACTTGAAGCTTTCTTT
-	TRBJ2-1	-	TRBV7-6	CASSLAQGVWNEQFF	TGTGCCAGCAGCTTAGCGCAGGGTGTTTGGAATGAGCAGTTCTTC
-	TRBJ2-4	-	TRBV5-6	CASSRKLSTGDSAKNIQYF	TGTGCCAGCAGCAGAAAACTGTCAACAGGGGACTCGGCCAAAAACATTCAGTACTTC
-	TRBJ1-2	-	TRBV2	CASRVEGGVAYTF	TGTGCCAGCAGGGTGGAGGGAGGAGTAGCCTACACCTTC
-	TRBJ1-5	-	TRBV6-6	CASSSNIDQPQHF	TGTGCCAGCAGTTCCAACATCGATCAGCCCCAGCATTTT
-	TRBJ1-5	TRBD1	TRBV19	CASSPRTGVQPQHF	TGTGCCAGTAGTCCAAGGACAGGGGTTCAGCCCCAGCATTTT
-	TRBJ2-7	-	TRBV15	CATSRDRSYEQYF	TGTGCCACCAGCAGAGATCGCAGTTACGAGCAGTACTTC
-	TRBJ1-1	-	TRBV5-1	CASSLSSNTEAFF	TGCGCCAGCAGCTTGAGTTCGAACACTGAAGCTTTCTTT
-	TRBJ1-2	-	TRBV6-5	CASSSRGFSGYTF	TGTGCCAGCAGTTCAAGGGGATTCAGTGGCTACACCTTC
-	TRBJ1-4	-	TRBV19	CASSRETVGNEKLFF	TGTGCCAGTAGCCGCGAGACAGTCGGGAATGAAAAACTGTTTTTT
-	TRBJ1-1	-	TRBV7-8	CASSTGAMNTEAFF	TGTGCCAGCAGCACGGGAGCCATGAACACTGAAGCTTTCTTT
-	TRBJ2-5	TRBD2	TRBV6-5	CASSTTSGGFETQYF	TGTGCCAGCAGTACGACTAGCGGGGGTTTTGAGACCCAGTACTTC
-	TRBJ2-7	-	TRBV5-5	CASSFLGGQSTYEQYF	TGTGCCAGCAGCTTCCTCGGGGGGCAGTCAACCTACGAGCAGTACTTC
once	TRBJ2-3	-	TRBV30	CAWSVQGSGTDTQYF	TGTGCCTGGAGTGTACAGGGCAGTGGCACAGATACGCAGTATTTT
-	TRBJ1-5	-	TRBV6-1	CASSEGQGRVNQPQHF	TGTGCCAGCAGTGAAGGGCAGGGTAGAGTCAATCAGCCCCAGCATTTT
-	TRBJ2-3	TRBD1	TRBV5-1	CASSWMPGQLGTDTQYF	TGCGCCAGCAGCTGGATGCCGGGACAGTTGGGCACAGATACGCAGTATTTT
-	TRBJ2-7	TRBD1	TRBV5-1	CASSSSSGTGYEQYF	TGCGCCAGCAGCTCCTCCTCCGGGACAGGATACGAGCAGTACTTC
-	TRBJ2-5	-	TRBV5-6	CASSGYRETQYF	TGTGCCAGCAGCGGTTATCGGGAGACCCAGTACTTC
-	TRBJ1-1	-	TRBV27	CASSLSGRTEAFF	TGTGCCAGCAGTTTATCAGGGAGGACTGAAGCTTTCTTT
-	TRBJ2-5	-	TRBV11-2	CASSFPDQIQETQYF	TGTGCCAGCAGCTTCCCGGACCAAATTCAAGAGACCCAGTACTTC
-	TRBJ2-7	-	TRBV7-8	CASSPRDFSSYEQYF	TGTGCCAGCAGCCCCAGGGACTTCAGCTCCTACGAGCAGTACTTC
-	TRBJ2-1	-	TRBV6-5	CASSYARQGPYNEQFF	TGTGCCAGCAGTTACGCCCGGCAGGGGCCCTACAATGAGCAGTTCTTC